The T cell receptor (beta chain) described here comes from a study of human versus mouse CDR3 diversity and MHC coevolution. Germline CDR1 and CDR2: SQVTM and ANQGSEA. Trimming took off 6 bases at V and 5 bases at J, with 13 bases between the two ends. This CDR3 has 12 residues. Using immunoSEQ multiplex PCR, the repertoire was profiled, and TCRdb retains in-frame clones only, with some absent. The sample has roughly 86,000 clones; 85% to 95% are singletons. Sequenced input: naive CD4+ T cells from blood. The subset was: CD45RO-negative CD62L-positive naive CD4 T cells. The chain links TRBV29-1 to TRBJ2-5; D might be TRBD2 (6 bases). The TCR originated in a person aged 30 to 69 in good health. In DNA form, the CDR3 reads TGCAGCGTCGGGGGTCTTCGGGAGACCCAGTACTTC. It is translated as CSVGGLRETQYF.